The next 30 T cell receptor beta chains were all read from a single sample in a study of brain T cells in children with intractable seizures. Clones were read by immunoSEQ multiplex PCR, and TCRdb kept only the in-frame ones, dropping some. The table lists hundreds of thousands of clones, roughly 93% of them singletons. Time point denoted: blood from clinic visit 5 months post-surgery; TSC patient then seizure free. The sequencing here drew on peripheral blood, taken about 5 months after surgery. The receptors originated from a boy under two years old with tuberous sclerosis and intractable seizures.

The chain is built from TRBV19 and TRBJ2-3, with a possible D match to TRBD2 (6 bases). CDR1 LNHDA and CDR2 SQIVND come from the germline V gene (reference sequence). The CDR3 sequence is 14 residues long. V lost 7 bases and J lost 3, with 14 bases in between. The CDR3 coding sequence is TGTGCCAGTACCCTGACCGGAGGGACAGATACGCAGTATTTT. This codes for CASTLTGGTDTQYF.

V usage is TRBV2 and J usage is TRBJ2-5; unclear D gene. Germline assignment: CDR1 SNHLY and CDR2 FYNNEI. The CDR3 sequence is 11 residues long. V was trimmed by 6 bases and J by 9 bases, leaving 11 bases between them. As DNA, the CDR3 is TGTGCCAGCAGGGGTTGGTCCTCCCAGTACTTC. Protein: CASRGWSSQYF.

This clone was observed once. The chain joins TRBV6-5 to TRBJ1-3, with D hard to call. The CDR3 is made up of 12 amino acids. Germline V gene data show CDR1 as MNHEY and CDR2 as SVGAGI. Trimming stripped 7 bases from V and 3 bases from J, with 7 bases between. The CDR3 protein is CASTSGGNTIYF. CDR3 DNA sequence: TGTGCCAGCACCTCCGGTGGAAACACCATATATTTT.

In this sample, this clone turned up a few times. The V call is TRBV6-4, the J call TRBJ1-2; TRBD1 matches at 7 bases. CDR1 and CDR2 from the germline V gene are MRHNA and SNTAGT. V lost 5 bases and J lost 4; bases outside the gene matches: 10. The CDR3 totals 15 residues. CDR3 sequence: CASSPTLTGTYGYTF. The DNA of the CDR3 is TGTGCCAGCAGTCCCACCTTGACAGGGACCTATGGCTACACCTTC.

This chain connects TRBV19 to TRBJ2-2; 11 bases map to TRBD1. Unmatched junction bases numbered 5, after V lost 10 bases and J lost 4 bases. CDR3 length: 14 residues. The germline CDR1 and CDR2 sequences are LNHDA and SQIVND (reference sequence). The CDR3 DNA reads TGTGCCACCCGGACAGGGGGCTCCACCGGGGAGCTGTTTTTT. It codes for CATRTGGSTGELFF.

The rearrangement joins TRBV5-1 to TRBJ2-1, with D uncertain. The CDR3 totals 14 residues. Trimming cost V 2 bases and J 8 bases, with 14 bases left between them. The germline CDR1 and CDR2 sequences are SGHRS and YFSETQ. This chain's CDR3 is CASSLFSAADEQFF. The CDR3 coding sequence is TGCGCCAGCAGCTTATTCTCGGCGGCGGATGAGCAGTTCTTC.

The chain has TRBV3-1 (or the pseudogene TRBV3-2) and TRBJ2-1; D is possibly TRBD1 or TRBD2 (6 bases each). In germline, CDR1 is LGHDT, CDR2 YNNKEL (reference sequence). The V gene lost 4 bases and the J gene lost 8 bases, with 15 bases spanning the gap. CDR3 length: 14 residues. For the CDR3, the DNA is TGTGCCAGCAGCCTACTTGGGGGGCCCGATGAGCAGTTCTTC. Translated: CASSLLGGPDEQFF.

This sequence joins TRBV7-3 and TRBJ2-2; 7 bases fit TRBD2. Looked up from germline, CDR1 is SGHTA and CDR2 is FQGTGA. Trimming cost V 2 bases and J 5 bases; bases outside gene matches: 8. This CDR3 region has 16 residues. In DNA, the CDR3 is TGTGCCAGCAGCTTATACGGCGGGAGTAGGACCGGGGAGCTGTTTTTT. Its translation is CASSLYGGSRTGELFF.

This chain uses TRBV27 with TRBJ2-5, with D possibly being TRBD2 (6 bases). The CDR3 extends over 14 amino acids. Germline V gene lookup returns CDR1 MNHEY and CDR2 SMNVEV (reference sequence). The germline V and J ends were trimmed by 6 bases and 4 bases, with 15 bases remaining between them. The CDR3 nucleotides read TGTGCCAGCAGATCCGGGGGAATCGGAGAGACCCAGTACTTC. Translation: CASRSGGIGETQYF.

There are a few counts of this clone. The chain is built from TRBV4-1 and TRBJ1-5; D is perhaps TRBD1 (6 bases). The germline V gene encodes CDR1 MGHRA and CDR2 YSYEKL. This CDR3 is 16 amino acids long. V lost 0 bases to trimming and J lost 5 bases, with 14 bases between them. The CDR3 coding sequence is TGCGCCAGCAGCCAAGATCCCACAGGGAGGGATCAGCCCCAGCATTTT. Translated: CASSQDPTGRDQPQHF.

This rearrangement joins TRBV28 to TRBJ1-6; no firm D call. CDR3 length equals 14 residues. V was trimmed by 6 bases and J by 5 bases, leaving 11 bases between them. Per germline, CDR1 MDHEN and CDR2 SYDVKM. The CDR3 bases are TGTGCCAGCAGGGTTGGACGGAATAATTCACCCCTCCACTTT. This gives the protein CASRVGRNNSPLHF.

The J gene is TRBJ1-2, the V gene TRBV24-1, with D tentatively TRBD1 (5 bases). The CDR3 has 13 residues. Trimming left V 7 bases short and J 7 bases short, with 15 bases between. The germline gives CDR1 KGHDR, CDR2 SFDVKD. The chain's CDR3 is CATSGGGTGGYTF. The CDR3 nucleotides are TGTGCCACCAGCGGCGGGGGGACTGGTGGCTACACCTTC.

This sequence joins TRBV5-1 and TRBJ2-7; the D is unclear. The CDR3 totals 14 residues. V was clipped by 4 bases and J by 2 bases, with 13 bases between them. Germline CDR1 SGHRS, CDR2 YFSETQ. CDR3 in DNA: TGCGCCAGCAGCCCGGAATCCATCCCCTACGAGCAGTACTTC. It yields the protein CASSPESIPYEQYF.

The chain recombines TRBV6-5 with TRBJ1-2; D gene unclear. The length of the CDR3 is 16 residues. The germline V gene encodes CDR1 MNHEY and CDR2 SVGAGI. Trimming cost V 0 bases and J 0 bases, with 11 bases left between them. The CDR3 spells CASSYSSARPNYGYTF. The CDR3 DNA reads as TGTGCCAGCAGTTACTCATCTGCCAGACCTAACTATGGCTACACCTTC.

The chain uses TRBV5-5 and TRBJ1-1; 7 positions match TRBD1. The ends lost 0 bases at V and 4 bases at J; junction bases unmatched: 6. CDR1 SGHKS and CDR2 YYEKEE come from the germline V gene (reference sequence). The CDR3 loop spans 15 amino acids. The CDR3 loop is CASSLGLTGFTEAFF. The CDR3 DNA reads as TGTGCCAGCAGCTTGGGCCTGACAGGGTTCACTGAAGCTTTCTTT.

The chain has TRBV28 and TRBJ1-5; no reliable D call. Deletions cut 8 bases from V and 3 bases from J, with 8 bases between. Germline loops: CDR1 MDHEN, CDR2 SYDVKM. The CDR3 extends over 12 amino acids. As DNA, the CDR3 is TGTGCCAGCGGGCAGATCAATCAGCCCCAGCATTTT. This translates into CASGQINQPQHF.

This clone was recorded once. The V gene is TRBV10-3, the J gene TRBJ2-5; 10 bases align to TRBD1. The CDR3 runs to 13 residues. CDR1 is ENHRY, CDR2 SYGVKD, per germline. V shed 8 bases and J 2 bases; nucleotides not matched to a gene: 2. The CDR3 DNA reads as TGTGCCATCCAGGACAGGGGGCAAGAGACCCAGTACTTC. Residues: CAIQDRGQETQYF.

The chain is built from TRBV9 and TRBJ2-7, with D perhaps assigned TRBD1 or TRBD2 (5 bases each). Germline assignment: CDR1 SGDLS and CDR2 YYNGEE. The V end was cut by 0 bases, the J end by 2 bases, with 12 bases between. The CDR3 extends over 15 amino acids. The CDR3 spells CASSVGRTTTYEQYF. The CDR3 DNA reads TGTGCCAGCAGCGTAGGGAGGACAACCACCTACGAGCAGTACTTC.

This clone occurred a few times. The rearrangement links TRBV5-4 to TRBJ2-2; tentatively, D is TRBD2 (5 bases). Deletions cut 4 bases from V and 5 bases from J, with 21 bases between. The CDR3 has 17 residues. Per the germline V gene, CDR1 is SGHNT and CDR2 is YYREEE (reference sequence). The CDR3 loop reads CASSVMIGLPQTGELFF. CDR3 nucleotide sequence: TGTGCCAGCAGCGTTATGATTGGACTCCCTCAGACCGGGGAGCTGTTTTTT.

This chain connects TRBV5-1 to TRBJ1-2; D not resolved. The V end lost 0 bases, the J end lost 4 bases, and 10 bases lay between the germline ends. CDR1 is SGHRS, CDR2 YFSETQ, per germline. This CDR3 region has 14 residues. The CDR3 bases are TGCGCCAGCAGCTTGGATTTGGGGTCCTATGGCTACACCTTC. Its translation is CASSLDLGSYGYTF.

J is TRBJ2-2 and V is TRBV30; 7 bases fit TRBD2. From germline, CDR1 is GTSNPN and CDR2 SVGIG (reference sequence). The CDR3 sequence is 14 residues long. V dropped 3 bases and J dropped 4; count of bases not matched to a gene: 5. For the CDR3, the DNA is TGTGCCTGGAGCGAGACTAGCCGCACCGGGGAGCTGTTTTTT. Protein: CAWSETSRTGELFF.

This chain joins TRBV6-5 and TRBJ2-2, with D uncertain. V lost 4 bases and J lost 5, with 11 bases in between. Per the germline V gene, CDR1 is MNHEY and CDR2 is SVGAGI. This CDR3 has 14 amino acids. The CDR3 DNA is TGTGCCAGCAGTTCTCCCTTTGATACCGGGGAGCTGTTTTTT. Translation gives CASSSPFDTGELFF.

The V gene is TRBV13, the J gene TRBJ2-5; D may be TRBD1 (8 bases). The V and J ends lost 6 bases and 5 bases respectively, with 25 bases between them. Germline loops: CDR1 PRHDT, CDR2 FYEKMQ (reference sequence). The CDR3 extends over 17 amino acids. The DNA of the CDR3 is TGTGCCAGCAGTTACAGGGGGGGGACAGAGGGGCAGGAGACCCAGTACTTC. Its translation is CASSYRGGTEGQETQYF.

V is TRBV13 and J is TRBJ1-1; D is unresolved. Per the germline V gene, CDR1 is PRHDT and CDR2 is FYEKMQ (reference sequence). This CDR3 is 16 amino acids long. The ends were cut back, 0 bases at V and 6 bases at J, with 17 bases in the middle. The CDR3 DNA reads as TGTGCCAGCAGCTTAGGCCACGCCGGGGTGGCCGCTGAAGCTTTCTTT. It is translated as CASSLGHAGVAAEAFF.

This clone was detected once. The chain combines TRBV11-2 with TRBJ2-5; D is undetermined. The V gene lost 3 bases and the J gene lost 6 bases, with 20 bases spanning the gap. Germline assignment: CDR1 SGHAT and CDR2 FQNNGV. The CDR3 totals 16 residues. The CDR3 DNA reads TGTGCCAGCAGCTTTTCTGGTGGCCAACCAGCAAAGACCCAGTACTTC. This gives the protein CASSFSGGQPAKTQYF.

The chain carries TRBV6-5 and TRBJ2-7, with 8 bases aligning to TRBD2. The length of the CDR3 is 14 residues. V lost 1 base and J lost 5; bases outside the gene matches: 4. Germline CDR1 is MNHEY and CDR2 is SVGAGI. The chain's CDR3 is CASSYLGLVDEQYF. The DNA of the CDR3 is TGTGCCAGCAGTTACTTGGGACTAGTCGACGAGCAGTACTTC.

This chain uses TRBV7-9 with TRBJ2-3; 13 positions match TRBD2. The V and J ends lost 5 bases and 7 bases, in that order; junction bases with no gene match: 9. This CDR3 comprises 16 residues. Germline CDR1 is SEHNR and CDR2 is FQNEAQ (reference sequence). The CDR3, as DNA: TGTGCCAGCAGCCTCCGGACTAGCGGGAGCCCGCATACGCAGTATTTT. This codes for CASSLRTSGSPHTQYF.

This chain uses TRBV19 with TRBJ2-1; possibly TRBD2 for D (7 bases). Germline V CDR1 and CDR2: LNHDA, SQIVND (reference sequence). The CDR3 has 13 amino acids. V lost 8 bases and J 6 bases, leaving 14 bases between the germline ends. CDR3 loop: CASHPGGPNEQFF. CDR3 DNA: TGTGCCAGTCACCCGGGGGGCCCCAATGAGCAGTTCTTC.

This rearrangement joins TRBV27 to TRBJ1-2, with a possible D match to TRBD1 (5 bases). The CDR3 is made up of 13 amino acids. Trimming left V 7 bases short and J 6 bases short, with 15 bases between. Per the germline V gene, CDR1 is MNHEY and CDR2 is SMNVEV (reference sequence). In DNA form, the CDR3 reads TGTGCCAGCAAGCGGGGACCAGGACATGGCTACACCTTC. Its translation is CASKRGPGHGYTF.

This CDR3 is CSGTGGRGTQYF. The CDR3 DNA reads as TGCAGTGGGACAGGGGGCAGGGGGACCCAGTACTTC. The rearrangement links TRBV29-1 to TRBJ2-5, with 12 bases aligning to TRBD1. The CDR3 covers 12 residues. Germline-derived CDR1 and CDR2 are SQVTM and ANQGSEA.